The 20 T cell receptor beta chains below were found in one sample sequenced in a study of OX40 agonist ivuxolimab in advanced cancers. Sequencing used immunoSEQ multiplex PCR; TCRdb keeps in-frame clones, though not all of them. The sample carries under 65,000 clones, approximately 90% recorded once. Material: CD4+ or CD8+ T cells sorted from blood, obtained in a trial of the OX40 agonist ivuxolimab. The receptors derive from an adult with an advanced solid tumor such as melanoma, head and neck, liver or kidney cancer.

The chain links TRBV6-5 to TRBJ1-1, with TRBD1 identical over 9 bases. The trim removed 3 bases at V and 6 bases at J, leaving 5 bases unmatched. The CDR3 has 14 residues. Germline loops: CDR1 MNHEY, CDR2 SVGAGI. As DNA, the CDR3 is TGTGCCAGCAGTTATGGGGACAGGGTGCCTGAAGCTTTCTTT. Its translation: CASSYGDRVPEAFF.

The CDR3 DNA follows: TGTGCCAGCAGTTGGGGGGGCACGTGGACAGGAGCCAAACTCCGGGCGCAGTATTTT. Protein product: CASSWGGTWTGAKLRAQYF. The chain joins TRBV27 to TRBJ2-3; D may be TRBD1 or TRBD2 (7 bases each). The CDR3 is made up of 19 amino acids. Trimming stripped 4 bases from V and 10 bases from J, with 33 bases between. CDR1 is MNHEY, CDR2 SMNVEV, per germline (reference sequence).

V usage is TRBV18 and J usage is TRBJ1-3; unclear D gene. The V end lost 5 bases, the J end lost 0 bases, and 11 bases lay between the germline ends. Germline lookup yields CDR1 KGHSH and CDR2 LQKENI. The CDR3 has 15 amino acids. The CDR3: CASSEGRNSGNTIYF. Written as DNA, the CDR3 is TGTGCCAGCTCAGAGGGTAGAAACTCTGGAAACACCATATATTTT.

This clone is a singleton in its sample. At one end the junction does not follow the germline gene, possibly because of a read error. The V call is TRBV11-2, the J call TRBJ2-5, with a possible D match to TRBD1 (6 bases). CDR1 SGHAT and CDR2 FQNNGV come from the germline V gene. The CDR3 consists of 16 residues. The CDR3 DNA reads TGTGCCAGCAGCGTAGAAGGGGGAAGGGGCCAAGAGACCCAGTACTTC. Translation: CASSVEGGRGQETQYF.

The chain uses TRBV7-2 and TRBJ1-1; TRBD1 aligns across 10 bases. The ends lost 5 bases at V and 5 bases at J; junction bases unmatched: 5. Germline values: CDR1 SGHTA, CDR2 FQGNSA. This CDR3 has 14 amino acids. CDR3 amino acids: CASSADRGETEAFF. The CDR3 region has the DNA TGTGCCAGCAGCGCGGACAGGGGGGAGACTGAAGCTTTCTTT.

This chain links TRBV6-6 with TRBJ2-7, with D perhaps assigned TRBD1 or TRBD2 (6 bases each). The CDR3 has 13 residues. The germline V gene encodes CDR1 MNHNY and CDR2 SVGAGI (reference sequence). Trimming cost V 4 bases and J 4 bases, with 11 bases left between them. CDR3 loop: CASSLGGRYEQYF. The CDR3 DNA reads TGTGCCAGCAGTTTGGGGGGCCGATACGAGCAGTACTTC.

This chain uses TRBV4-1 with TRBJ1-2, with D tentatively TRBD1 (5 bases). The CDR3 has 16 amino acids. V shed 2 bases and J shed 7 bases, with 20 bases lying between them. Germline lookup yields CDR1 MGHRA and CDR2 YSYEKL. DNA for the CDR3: TGCGCCAGCAGCCAATTCGTCCAGGGTGGGGCGATTGGCTACACCTTC. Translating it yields CASSQFVQGGAIGYTF.

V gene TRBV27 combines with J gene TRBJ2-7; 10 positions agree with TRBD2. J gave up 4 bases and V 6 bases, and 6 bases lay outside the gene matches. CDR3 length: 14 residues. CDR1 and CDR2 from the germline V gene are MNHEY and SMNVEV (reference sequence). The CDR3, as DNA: TGTGCCAGCAGCTGGACTAGCGGCTTGTACGAGCAGTACTTC. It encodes CASSWTSGLYEQYF.

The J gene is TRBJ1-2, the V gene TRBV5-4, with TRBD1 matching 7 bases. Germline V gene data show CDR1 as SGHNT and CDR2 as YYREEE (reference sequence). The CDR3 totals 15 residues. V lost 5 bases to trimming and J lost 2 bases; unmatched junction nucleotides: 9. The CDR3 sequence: CASRSGTAINYGYTF. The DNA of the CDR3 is TGTGCCAGCAGAAGTGGGACAGCGATAAACTATGGCTACACCTTC.

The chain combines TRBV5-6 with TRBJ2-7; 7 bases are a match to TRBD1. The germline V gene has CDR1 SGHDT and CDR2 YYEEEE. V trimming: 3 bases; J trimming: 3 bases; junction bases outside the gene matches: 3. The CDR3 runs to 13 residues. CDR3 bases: TGTGCCAGCAGCTCGGGACAGATCTACGAGCAGTACTTC. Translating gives CASSSGQIYEQYF.

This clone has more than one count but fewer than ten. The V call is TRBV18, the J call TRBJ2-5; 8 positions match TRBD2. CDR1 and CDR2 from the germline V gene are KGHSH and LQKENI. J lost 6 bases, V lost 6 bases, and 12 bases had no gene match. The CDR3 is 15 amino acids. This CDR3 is CASSNSRGGSKTQYF. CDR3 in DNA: TGTGCCAGCTCCAACAGCCGGGGGGGGTCGAAGACCCAGTACTTC.

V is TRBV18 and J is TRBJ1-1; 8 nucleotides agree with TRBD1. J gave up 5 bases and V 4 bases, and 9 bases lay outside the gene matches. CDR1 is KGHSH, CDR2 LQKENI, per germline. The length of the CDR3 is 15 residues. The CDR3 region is CASSQPDRGGTEAFF. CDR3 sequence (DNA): TGTGCCAGCTCACAACCAGACAGGGGCGGAACTGAAGCTTTCTTT. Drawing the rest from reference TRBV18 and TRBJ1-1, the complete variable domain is NAGVMQNPRHLVRRRGQEARLRCSPMKGHSHVYWYRQLPEEGLKFMVYLQKENIIDESGMPKERFSAEFPKEGPSILRIQQVVRGDSAAYFCASSQPDRGGTEAFFGQGTRLTVV.

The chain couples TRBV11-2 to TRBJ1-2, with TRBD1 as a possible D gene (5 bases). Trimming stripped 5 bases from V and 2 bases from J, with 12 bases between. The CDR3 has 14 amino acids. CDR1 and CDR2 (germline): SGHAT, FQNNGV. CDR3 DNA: TGTGCCAGCAGCCCTTCGGGGCGCAACTATGGCTACACCTTC. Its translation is CASSPSGRNYGYTF.

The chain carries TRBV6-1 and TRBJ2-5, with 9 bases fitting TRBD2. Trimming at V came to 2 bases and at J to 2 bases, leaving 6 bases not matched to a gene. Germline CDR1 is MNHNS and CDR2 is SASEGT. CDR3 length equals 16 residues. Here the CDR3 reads CASSESPSGAQETQYF. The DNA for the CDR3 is TGTGCCAGCAGTGAATCTCCTAGCGGGGCTCAAGAGACCCAGTACTTC.

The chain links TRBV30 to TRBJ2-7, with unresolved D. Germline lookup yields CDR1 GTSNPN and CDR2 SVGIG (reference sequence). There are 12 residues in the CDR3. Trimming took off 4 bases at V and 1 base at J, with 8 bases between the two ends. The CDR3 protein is CAWTPGSYEQYF. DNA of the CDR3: TGTGCCTGGACGCCAGGATCCTACGAGCAGTACTTC. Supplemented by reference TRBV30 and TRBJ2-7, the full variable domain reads SQTIHQWPATLVQPVGSPLSLECTVEGTSNPNLYWYRQAAGRGLQLLFYSVGIGQISSEVPQNLSASRPQDRQFILSSKKLLLSDSGFYLCAWTPGSYEQYFGPGTRLTVT.

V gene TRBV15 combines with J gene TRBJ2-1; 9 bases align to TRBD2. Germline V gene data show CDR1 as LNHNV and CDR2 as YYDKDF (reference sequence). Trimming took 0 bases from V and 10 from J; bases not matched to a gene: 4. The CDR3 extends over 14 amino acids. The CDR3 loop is CATSRDGGLAEQFF. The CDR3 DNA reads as TGTGCCACCAGCAGAGATGGGGGACTAGCCGAGCAGTTCTTC.

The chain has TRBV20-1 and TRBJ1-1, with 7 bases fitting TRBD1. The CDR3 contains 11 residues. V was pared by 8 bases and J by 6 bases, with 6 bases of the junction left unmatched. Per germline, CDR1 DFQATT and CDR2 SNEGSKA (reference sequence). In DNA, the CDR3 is TGCAGTCCCGACAGGGCTGCTGAAGCTTTCTTT. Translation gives CSPDRAAEAFF.

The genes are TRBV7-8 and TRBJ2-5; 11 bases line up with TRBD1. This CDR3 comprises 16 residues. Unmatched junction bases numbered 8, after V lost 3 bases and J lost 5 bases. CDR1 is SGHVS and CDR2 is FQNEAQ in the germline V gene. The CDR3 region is CASSFRTGGASETQYF. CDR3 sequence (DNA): TGTGCCAGCAGCTTCCGGACAGGGGGCGCCTCGGAGACCCAGTACTTC.

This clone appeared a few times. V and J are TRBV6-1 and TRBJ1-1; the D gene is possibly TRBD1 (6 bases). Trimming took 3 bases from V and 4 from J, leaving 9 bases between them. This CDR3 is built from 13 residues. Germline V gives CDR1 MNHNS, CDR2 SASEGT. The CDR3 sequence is CASSDRQATEAFF. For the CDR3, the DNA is TGTGCCAGCAGTGACCGACAGGCCACTGAAGCTTTCTTT.

CDR3 protein: CASSSRRENTEAFF. The CDR3, as DNA: TGTGCCAGCAGTTCCCGACGGGAGAACACTGAAGCTTTCTTT. This chain links TRBV6-5 with TRBJ1-1; D is uncertain. The V end was cut by 4 bases, the J end by 1 base, with 10 bases between. The germline V gene has CDR1 MNHEY and CDR2 SVGAGI. The CDR3 totals 14 residues.